This T cell receptor (beta chain) emerged from a study of OX40 agonist ivuxolimab in advanced cancers. For context, the study as a whole: Ivuxolimab was an agonistic, fully human IgG2 monoclonal antibody directed against OX40 (CD134), a costimulatory receptor. Intravenous ivuxolimab was administered to patients every 2 weeks at six dose levels: 0.01, 0.1, 0.3, 1.5, 3 and 10 mg/kg. Of the roughly 50 dose-escalation patients, hepatocellular carcinoma was present in about 20, melanoma in approximately 15, renal cell carcinoma in 9 and head and neck cancer in 9. A male proportion of roughly 85% and a mean age of about 60 years, ranging from about 23 to 90, were recorded for the dose-escalation cohort. Prior anti-PD-1, anti-PD-L1 or anti-CTLA-4 therapy was permitted, and checkpoint inhibitors had been received by around 39% of dose-escalation patients. Three dose-escalation patients achieved partial responses, one with hepatocellular carcinoma and two with cutaneous melanoma. The point of sequencing TCRbeta in the periphery was to test whether ivuxolimab changed TCR sequence diversity and drove clonal T-cell expansion. The paper describes the monotherapy dose-escalation part (N of about 47 patients) of the phase I trial of ivuxolimab. The investigation overall reported the following: Partial responders in the 0.1-3.0 mg/kg groups had among the lowest normalized peripheral clonal expansion, especially among CD8+ T cells. At doses of 0.1 to 3.0 mg/kg, clonal expansion of both CD4+ and CD8+ blood T cells was observed from baseline to week 6. After ivuxolimab, expanded clones were on average more numerous among CD8+ T cells than among CD4+ T cells. The antigen specificity of the clonally expanded peripheral T cells was not determined. Low levels of normalized T-cell clonal expansion were also seen in some patients who did not respond.

Genomic DNA was extracted from sorted cells for sequencing of the TCRbeta CDR3 region. The immunoSEQ Assay was used for sequencing of TCRbeta CDR3 regions. This is the immuneACCESS table as TCRdb keeps it, with only in-frame sequences that have V and J called. A part of the clones is gone; compared with another copy, unresolved V genes explain less than half, and the rest is unexplained. Counted in this sample were about 40,000 clones; approximately 82% of them appeared once. The ten biggest clones cover roughly a fifth of the sample. The trial excluded patients who had a history of autoimmune disease or who were on systemic immunosuppression. Peripheral blood for TCR sequencing was drawn from every dose cohort at baseline, at cycle 4 day 1 and at cycle 7 day 1. The samples were drawn from a first-in-human, open-label, multicenter phase I dose-escalation trial of ivuxolimab. Adults with locally advanced or metastatic head and neck squamous cell, hepatocellular, melanoma or renal cell carcinoma were enrolled in the trial. Before TCR sequencing, CD4+ and CD8+ T cells were separately sorted from peripheral blood.

With regard to this clone: There is no known antigen for this receptor. Base qualities are not at hand, and no much larger clone is one base apart.

Taken from the germline V gene, the CDR1 and CDR2 loops are SGHTA and FQGNSA. V trim: 1 base; J trim: 6 bases; unmatched bases: 15. The CDR3 has 18 amino acids, counting the end cysteine and phenylalanine. Here the CDR3 DNA is all that survives: 54 bases in frame from base 1. The sequence is built from TRBV7-2 and TRBJ2-1; TRBD1 aligns with 7 central bases. The clonotype comes from an adult with an advanced solid tumor such as melanoma, head and neck, liver or kidney cancer. The sample was CD4+ or CD8+ T cells sorted from blood, taken in a trial of the OX40 agonist ivuxolimab. In nucleotides, the sequence is TGTGCCAGCAGCTTAGAGCCGGTCGGCAGGGGGATGTTCAATGAGCAGTTCTTC. Its protein product is CASSLEPVGRGMFNEQFF. When the CDR3 is completed using the reference TRBV7-2 and TRBJ2-1 genes on either side, the full variable domain is GAGVSQSPSNKVTEKGKDVELRCDPISGHTALYWYRQSLGQGLEFLIYFQGNSAPDKSGLPSDRFSAERTGGSVSTLTIQRTQQEDSAVYLCASSLEPVGRGMFNEQFFGPGTRLTVL.